The TCR beta chain under discussion was sequenced for a study of technical replicates of blood from a handful of donors. The germline V gene has CDR1 SGHDN and CDR2 FVKESK. The CDR3 covers 12 residues. Trimming cost V 9 bases and J 2 bases, with 10 bases left between them. In this sample, this clone turned up once. The assay was immunoSEQ multiplex PCR, and TCRdb's table has in-frame clones only and misses some. The sample lists about 17,000 clones, roughly 87% occurring once. Specimen: PBMCs. The rearrangement links TRBV14 to TRBJ2-5; tentatively, D is TRBD1 (6 bases). This TCR came from a human donor in good health. The CDR3 sequence is CARDRWQETQYF. CDR3 DNA: TGTGCCAGGGACAGATGGCAAGAGACCCAGTACTTC.